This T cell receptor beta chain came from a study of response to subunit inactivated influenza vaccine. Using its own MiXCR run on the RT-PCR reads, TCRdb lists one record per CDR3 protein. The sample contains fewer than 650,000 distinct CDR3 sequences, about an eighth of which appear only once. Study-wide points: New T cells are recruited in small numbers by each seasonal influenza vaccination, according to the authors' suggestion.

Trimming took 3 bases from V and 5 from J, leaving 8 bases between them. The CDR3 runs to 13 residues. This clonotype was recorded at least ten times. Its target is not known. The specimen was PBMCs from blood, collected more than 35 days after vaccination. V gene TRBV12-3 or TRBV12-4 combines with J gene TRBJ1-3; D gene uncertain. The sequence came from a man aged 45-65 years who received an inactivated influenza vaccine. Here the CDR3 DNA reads TGTGCCAGCAGTTTCCCCAGCAGAAACACCATATATTTT. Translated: CASSFPSRNTIYF.